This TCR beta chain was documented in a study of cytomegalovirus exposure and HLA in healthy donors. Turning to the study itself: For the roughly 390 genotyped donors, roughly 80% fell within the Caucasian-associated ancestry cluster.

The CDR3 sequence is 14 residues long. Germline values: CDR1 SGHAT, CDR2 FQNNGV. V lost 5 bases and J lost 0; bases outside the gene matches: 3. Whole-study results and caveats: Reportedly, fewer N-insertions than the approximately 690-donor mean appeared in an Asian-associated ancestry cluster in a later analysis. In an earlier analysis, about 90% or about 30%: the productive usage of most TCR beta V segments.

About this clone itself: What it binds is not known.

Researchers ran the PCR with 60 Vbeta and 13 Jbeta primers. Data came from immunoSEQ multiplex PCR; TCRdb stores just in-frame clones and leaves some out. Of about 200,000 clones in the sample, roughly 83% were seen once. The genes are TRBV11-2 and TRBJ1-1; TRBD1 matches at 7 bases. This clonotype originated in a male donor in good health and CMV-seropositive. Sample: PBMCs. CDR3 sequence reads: CASSPGQLNTEAFF. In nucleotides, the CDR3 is TGTGCCAGCAGCCCGGGACAGCTGAACACTGAAGCTTTCTTT.